The T cell receptor beta chain described here comes from a study of siplizumab effects on memory and regulatory T cells (dated by TCRdb to between 2019 and 2020). Context from the whole study: The study looked at the effect of siplizumab, an anti-CD2 antibody, on alloreactive T-cell subsets in allogeneic mixed lymphocyte reactions made from human PBMCs.

Taken from the germline V gene, the CDR1 and CDR2 loops are MNHNS and SASEGT. V is trimmed back by 6 bases and J by 6 bases, and the junction contains 9 bases that no gene match accounts for. Spanning cysteine to phenylalanine, the CDR3 consists of 14 amino acids. Of all the DNA, just the CDR3 is kept, 42 bases in frame from base 1. Overall study results and their limits: No functional confirmation was obtained for the suppressive function of proliferating Tregs from siplizumab cultures. Because sequences below about 10^-5 frequency were poorly captured, only a minor fraction of alloreactive clones could be mapped to unstimulated subsets. For roughly 75-96% of proliferating CD4+ or CD8+ clones, no naive or memory phenotype could be assigned. The cumulative frequency of alloreactive sequences traceable to unstimulated CD4+ memory T cells was significantly reduced by siplizumab. Unstimulated naive T cells appeared to be more diverse than memory T cells, and naive cells seemed to make a substantial contribution to the alloresponse. In reactions with siplizumab, an average of approximately 69% of mappable alloreactive CD4+ clones were Treg-derived, compared with roughly 30% in control reactions.

Receptor amplification or capture employed the immunoSEQ multiplex PCR assay. About 10^5 TCR templates per sample were assayed by the deep sequencing platform. Genomic DNA extracted from sorted T cells was the material used for TCRbeta CDR3 sequencing. For the original study's pipeline: The R programming language was used for clonal analysis of the TCRbeta CDR3 data. Unstimulated samples were compared with post-reaction CFSE-low samples to define alloreactive CD4+ and CD8+ clones. By matching sequences to the repertoires of sorted unstimulated Treg and non-Treg cells, each alloreactive CD4+ clone was assigned a regulatory or non-regulatory origin. Sourced from immuneACCESS, this table was stored by TCRdb with only in-frame sequences that have V and J called. A share of the clones is absent; for the studies checked, an unresolved V gene accounts for under half, and the remainder has no known explanation. V, J and clone size were drawn from that table, and D and trimming were deduced from the DNA. Counted in this sample were some 110,000 clones; just over 90% of them appeared once. Approximately 0.32% of the sample rests with the top ten.

Sorted unstimulated T cells, along with proliferating T cells recovered from mixed lymphocyte reactions, underwent TCRbeta CDR3 sequencing. Fresh whole blood from ten HLA-typed healthy donors was used as the source from which PBMCs were isolated. This clone was recorded once. This receptor's antigen is unknown. No qualities accompany the bases; no much larger clone lies one base away. The chain couples TRBV6-1 to TRBJ2-7; 9 bases in the junction line up with TRBD2. This clonotype originated in a human donor in good health. The material sequenced was CD4+ T cells sorted from blood. The bases read TGTGCCAGCAGGGTTCTGCGGGAGGGTTTCGAGCAGTACTTC. It translates as CASRVLREGFEQYF.